Presented here are 6 T cell receptor beta chains from one specimen sequenced in a study of T cell responses to AZD1222 COVID-19 vaccine. Clones were sequenced by immunoSEQ multiplex PCR, and TCRdb holds only the in-frame ones, with some missing. Here the sample spans 150,000 to 250,000 clones, roughly nine tenths being singletons. The specimen was peripheral blood, collected 28 days after the second AZD1222 dose. Every receptor here comes from an adult who received the AZD1222 COVID-19 vaccine.

J is TRBJ1-2 and V is TRBV27, with D unclear. V was shortened by 5 bases and J by 4 bases, with 2 bases between the two germline ends. The CDR3 consists of 10 residues. CDR1 and CDR2 from the germline V gene are MNHEY and SMNVEV (reference sequence). The CDR3 bases are TGTGCCAGCAGTCCCTATGGCTACACCTTC. It codes for CASSPYGYTF.

The sample holds one count of this clone. The genes are TRBV28 and TRBJ1-2, with D possibly matching TRBD1 (5 bases). CDR1 is MDHEN and CDR2 is SYDVKM in the germline V gene. The length of the CDR3 is 13 residues. The germline V and J ends were trimmed by 1 base and 7 bases, with 10 bases remaining between them. CDR3 region: CASSLLAGRGYTF. In DNA, the CDR3 is TGTGCCAGCAGTTTATTGGCAGGGCGTGGCTACACCTTC.

CDR3 coding DNA: TGTGCCAGCAGCTTAATCTTTGAAGGTGAGCAGTTCTTC. It is translated as CASSLIFEGEQFF. The chain employs TRBV7-2 and TRBJ2-1; D is unresolved. This CDR3 is built from 13 residues. The V and J ends lost 2 bases and 9 bases respectively, with 11 bases between them. In germline, CDR1 is SGHTA, CDR2 FQGNSA.

The V gene is TRBV5-4, the J gene TRBJ2-3; D might be TRBD2 (5 bases). Germline V gives CDR1 SGHNT, CDR2 YYREEE (reference sequence). V lost 1 base to trimming and J lost 1 base, with 10 bases between them. This CDR3 has 15 residues. CDR3: CASSLSISGTDTQYF. As DNA, the CDR3 is TGTGCCAGCAGCTTGTCAATTAGCGGCACAGATACGCAGTATTTT.

The chain joins TRBV3-1 (or the pseudogene TRBV3-2) to TRBJ2-5, with 9 bases matching TRBD2. Unmatched junction bases numbered 4, after V lost 4 bases and J lost 4 bases. Per germline, CDR1 LGHDT and CDR2 YNNKEL (reference sequence). The CDR3 covers 14 residues. The CDR3 region has the DNA TGTGCCAGCAGCCGCGGGACTAGCCGAGAGACCCAGTACTTC. This translates into CASSRGTSRETQYF.

The chain links TRBV5-1 to TRBJ2-5; a weak D match, TRBD1 (5 bases). CDR3 length equals 13 residues. In germline, CDR1 is SGHRS, CDR2 YFSETQ. Trimming cost V 0 bases and J 4 bases, with 7 bases left between them. The CDR3 DNA sequence: TGCGCCAGCAGCTTGGGACAGCCAGAGACCCAGTACTTC. Protein: CASSLGQPETQYF.